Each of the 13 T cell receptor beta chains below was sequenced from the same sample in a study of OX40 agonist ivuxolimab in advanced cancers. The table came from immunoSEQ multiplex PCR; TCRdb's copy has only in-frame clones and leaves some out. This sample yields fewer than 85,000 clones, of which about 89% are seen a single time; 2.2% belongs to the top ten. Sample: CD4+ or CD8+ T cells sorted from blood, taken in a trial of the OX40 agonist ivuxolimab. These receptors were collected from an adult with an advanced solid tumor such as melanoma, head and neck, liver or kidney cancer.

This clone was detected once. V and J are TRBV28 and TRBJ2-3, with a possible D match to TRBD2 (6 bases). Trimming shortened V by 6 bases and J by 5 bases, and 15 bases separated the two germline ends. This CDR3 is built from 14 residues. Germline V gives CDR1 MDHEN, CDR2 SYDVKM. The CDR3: CASSQPPGVDTQYF. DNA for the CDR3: TGTGCCAGCAGCCAACCCCCGGGAGTAGATACGCAGTATTTT.

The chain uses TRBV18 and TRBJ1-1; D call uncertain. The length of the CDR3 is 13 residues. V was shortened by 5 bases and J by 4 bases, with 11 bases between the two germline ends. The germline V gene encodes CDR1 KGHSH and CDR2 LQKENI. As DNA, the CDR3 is TGTGCCAGCTCAGGGGATGGGAGCACTGAAGCTTTCTTT. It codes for CASSGDGSTEAFF.

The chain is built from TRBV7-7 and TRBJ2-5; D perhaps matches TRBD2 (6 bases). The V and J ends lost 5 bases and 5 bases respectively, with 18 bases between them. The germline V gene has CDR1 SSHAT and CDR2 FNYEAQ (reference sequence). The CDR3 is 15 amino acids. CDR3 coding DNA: TGTGCCAGCAGCGAATCGCACGGAGGGCAGGAGACCCAGTACTTC. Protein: CASSESHGGQETQYF. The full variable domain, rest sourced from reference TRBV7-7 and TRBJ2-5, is GAGVSQSPRYKVTKRGQDVTLRCDPISSHATLYWYQQALGQGPEFLTYFNYEAQPDKSGLPSDRFSAERPEGSISTLTIQRTEQRDSAMYRCASSESHGGQETQYFGPGTRLLVL.

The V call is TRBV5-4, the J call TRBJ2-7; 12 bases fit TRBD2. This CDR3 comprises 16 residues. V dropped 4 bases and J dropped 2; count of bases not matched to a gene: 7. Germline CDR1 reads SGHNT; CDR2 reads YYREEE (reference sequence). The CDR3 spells CASSTRTSGMPYEQYF. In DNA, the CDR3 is TGTGCCAGCAGCACGCGGACTAGCGGGATGCCCTACGAGCAGTACTTC.

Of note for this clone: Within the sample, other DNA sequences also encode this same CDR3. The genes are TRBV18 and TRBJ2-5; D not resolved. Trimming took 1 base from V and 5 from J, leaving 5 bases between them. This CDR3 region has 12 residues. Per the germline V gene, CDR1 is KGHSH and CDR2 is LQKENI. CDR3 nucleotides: TGTGCCAGCTCACCACTAGGGGAGACCCAGTACTTC. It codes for CASSPLGETQYF.

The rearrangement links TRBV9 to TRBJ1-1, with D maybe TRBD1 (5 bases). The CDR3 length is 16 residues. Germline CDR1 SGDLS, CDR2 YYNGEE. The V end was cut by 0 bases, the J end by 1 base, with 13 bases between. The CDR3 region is CASSVGAGGGNTEAFF. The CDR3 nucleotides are TGTGCCAGCAGCGTAGGAGCCGGTGGGGGGAACACTGAAGCTTTCTTT.

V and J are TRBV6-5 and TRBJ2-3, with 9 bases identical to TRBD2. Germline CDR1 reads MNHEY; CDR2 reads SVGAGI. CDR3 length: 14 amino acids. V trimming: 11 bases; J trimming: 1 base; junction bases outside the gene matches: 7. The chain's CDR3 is CAVGTSRRTDTQYF. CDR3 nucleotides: TGTGCCGTCGGGACTAGCCGGCGCACAGATACGCAGTATTTT.

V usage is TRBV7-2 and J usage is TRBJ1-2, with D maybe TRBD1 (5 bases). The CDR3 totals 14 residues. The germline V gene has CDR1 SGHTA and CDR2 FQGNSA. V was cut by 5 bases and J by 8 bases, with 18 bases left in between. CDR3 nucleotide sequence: TGTGCCAGCAGCATACACCCGACAGCCTCCGGCTACACCTTC. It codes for CASSIHPTASGYTF.

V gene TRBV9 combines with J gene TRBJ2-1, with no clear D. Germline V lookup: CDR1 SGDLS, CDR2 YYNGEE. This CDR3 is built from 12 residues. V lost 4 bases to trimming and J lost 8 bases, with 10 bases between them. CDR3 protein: CASSFPTDEQFF. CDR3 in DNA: TGTGCCAGCAGCTTCCCCACCGATGAGCAGTTCTTC.

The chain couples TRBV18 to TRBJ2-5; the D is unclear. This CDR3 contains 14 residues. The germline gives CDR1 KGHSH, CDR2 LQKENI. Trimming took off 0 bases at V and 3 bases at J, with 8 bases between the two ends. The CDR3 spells CASSPPSQKETQYF. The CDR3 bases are TGTGCCAGCTCACCACCGTCCCAGAAAGAGACCCAGTACTTC.

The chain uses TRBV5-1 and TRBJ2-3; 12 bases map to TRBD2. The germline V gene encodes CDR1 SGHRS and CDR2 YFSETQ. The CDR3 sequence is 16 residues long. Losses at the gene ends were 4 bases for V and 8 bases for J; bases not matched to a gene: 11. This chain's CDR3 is CASSPGLAGLEGTQYF. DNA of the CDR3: TGCGCCAGCAGCCCGGGACTAGCGGGTCTCGAGGGTACGCAGTATTTT.

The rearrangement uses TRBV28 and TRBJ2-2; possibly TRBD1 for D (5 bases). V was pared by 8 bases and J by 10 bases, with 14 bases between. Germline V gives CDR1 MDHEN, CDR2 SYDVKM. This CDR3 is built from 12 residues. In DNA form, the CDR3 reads TGTGCCAGCGGGCAGGGAAAAGTGGAGCTGTTTTTT. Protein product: CASGQGKVELFF. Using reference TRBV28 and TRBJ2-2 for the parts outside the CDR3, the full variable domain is DVKVTQSSRYLVKRTGEKVFLECVQDMDHENMFWYRQDPGLGLRLIYFSYDVKMKEKGDIPEGYSVSREKKERFSLILESASTNQTSMYLCASGQGKVELFFGEGSRLTVL.

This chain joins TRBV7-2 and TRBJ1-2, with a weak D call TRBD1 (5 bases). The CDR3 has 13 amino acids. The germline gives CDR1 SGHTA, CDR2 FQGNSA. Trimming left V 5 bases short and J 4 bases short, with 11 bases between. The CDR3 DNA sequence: TGTGCCAGCAGCCAGGGAAGGGTCTATGGCTACACCTTC. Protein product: CASSQGRVYGYTF.